This T cell receptor (beta chain) was profiled in a study of regulatory T cells in long-lasting Graves disease. Losses at the gene ends were 0 bases for V and 2 bases for J; bases not matched to a gene: 5. Germline lookup yields CDR1 MNHEY and CDR2 SVGAGI. The CDR3 has 16 residues. CDR3 regions were amplified by Arm-PCR using iRepertoire HTBI primers to build TCR beta libraries. TCRdb re-called the multiplex PCR reads through MiXCR, storing one row per CDR3 protein. This sample carries 500,000 to 700,000 distinct CDR3 sequences, 25% to 30% of them seen once, and the ten largest clones take 40% to 55%. This clonotype has just a few counts. Noted time point: persistent/refractory GD, antithyroid drugs over 5 years with positive TRAb. From PBMCs, RNA was extracted and then used to make the TCR library.

This specimen consisted of peripheral blood mononuclear cells (PBMCs), obtained when the disease was refractory, from a patient treated with antithyroid drugs. The V call is TRBV6-5, the J call TRBJ2-7, with 9 bases identical to TRBD2. The clonotype originates from a female donor with Graves disease. The CDR3, as DNA: TGTGCCAGCAGTTACTCGAGCGCTAGCGGGACCTACGAGCAGTACTTC. Translated: CASSYSSASGTYEQYF.